The 8 T cell receptor beta chains in this list originate from one sample, sequenced in a study of CD8 T cells in ankylosing spondylitis. TCRdb analysed the 5' RACE reads with MiXCR anew, one entry per CDR3 protein. The profile shows approximately 210,000 distinct CDR3 sequences, 10% to 15% of them singletons. The sequenced sample consisted of blood, either unsorted or a sorted T cell fraction (not recorded which). These receptors all stem from a male donor with ankylosing spondylitis or in good health (not recorded which).

This rearrangement joins TRBV29-1 to TRBJ1-1; unclear D gene. CDR3 length: 10 amino acids. Trimming removed 7 bases at V and 2 bases at J, with 5 bases between. Germline CDR1 reads SQVTM; CDR2 reads ANQGSEA. In DNA form, the CDR3 reads TGCAGCGCTCTCAACACTGAAGCTTTCTTT. It specifies CSALNTEAFF. The full variable domain, its missing parts supplied by reference TRBV29-1 and TRBJ1-1, is SAVISQKPSRDICQRGTSLTIQCQVDSQVTMMFWYRQQPGQSLTLIATANQGSEATYESGFVIDKFPISRPNLTFSTLTVSNMSPEDSSIYLCSALNTEAFFGQGTRLTVV.

This clonotype was found many times. J is TRBJ2-7 and V is TRBV27; D call uncertain. The CDR3 sequence is 16 residues long. CDR1 is MNHEY, CDR2 SMNVEV, per germline (reference sequence). V was trimmed by 0 bases and J by 7 bases, leaving 19 bases between them. CDR3 sequence: CASSLSPGHLRMEQYF. DNA for the CDR3: TGTGCCAGCAGTTTATCACCGGGCCACTTGAGAATGGAGCAGTACTTC.

The genes are TRBV4-1 and TRBJ2-1; 7 bases match TRBD1. The J segment lost 2 bases and the V segment lost 0 bases, leaving 1 base of the junction unmatched. This CDR3 spans 15 amino acids. Germline V gene data show CDR1 as MGHRA and CDR2 as YSYEKL. CDR3 amino acids: CASSQETGPYNEQFF. CDR3 DNA: TGCGCCAGCAGCCAAGAGACAGGGCCCTACAATGAGCAGTTCTTC.

V gene TRBV11-2 combines with J gene TRBJ2-6; D gene ambiguous. The germline V and J ends were trimmed by 8 bases and 0 bases, with 14 bases remaining between them. Germline V gives CDR1 SGHAT, CDR2 FQNNGV. CDR3 length equals 16 residues. The chain's CDR3 is CASVSHTYSGANVLTF. CDR3 in DNA: TGTGCCAGCGTATCACATACGTACTCTGGGGCCAACGTCCTGACTTTC.

This clonotype was recorded at least ten times. J is TRBJ2-5 and V is TRBV5-1; TRBD1 agrees at 10 bases. Germline V gives CDR1 SGHRS, CDR2 YFSETQ. Trimming cost V 4 bases and J 2 bases; bases outside gene matches: 5. The CDR3 loop spans 15 amino acids. As DNA, the CDR3 is TGCGCCAGCAGCCTGACAGGGGGCCTGCAAGAGACCCAGTACTTC. The encoded protein is CASSLTGGLQETQYF.

This clonotype was detected only a few times. Written as DNA, the CDR3 is TGTGCCAGCAGTTTCCATGGGTACGAGCAGTACTTC. It specifies CASSFHGYEQYF. This chain uses TRBV27 with TRBJ2-7; D is unclear. The V and J ends lost 3 bases and 4 bases respectively, with 7 bases between them. From germline, CDR1 is MNHEY and CDR2 SMNVEV (reference sequence). The CDR3 sequence is 12 residues long.

This clonotype turned up a few times. The chain has TRBV20-1 and TRBJ2-3; TRBD2 matches at 10 bases. With V trimmed by 1 base and J by 6 bases, 10 bases remained unmatched. This CDR3 spans 16 amino acids. Germline lookup yields CDR1 DFQATT and CDR2 SNEGSKA (reference sequence). CDR3 amino acids: CSARAQRGGPVDTQYF. As DNA, the CDR3 is TGCAGTGCTAGAGCCCAGCGGGGGGGCCCGGTGGATACGCAGTATTTT.

The gene calls are TRBV30 and TRBJ1-1; possibly TRBD1 for D (5 bases). The CDR3 spans 11 residues. The V gene lost 5 bases and the J gene lost 8 bases, with 12 bases spanning the gap. Germline-derived CDR1 and CDR2 are GTSNPN and SVGIG (reference sequence). DNA for the CDR3: TGTGCCTGGGATGGACACGTAGAAGCTTTCTTT. The encoded protein is CAWDGHVEAFF.